Listed below are T cell receptor beta chains from one sample, sequenced in a study of cytomegalovirus exposure and HLA in healthy donors. This table comes from immunoSEQ multiplex PCR, and its TCRdb copy is limited to in-frame clones, with some not included. The repertoire holds some 150,000 clones, around 80% seen once, with 0.65% to 0.95% in the top ten. Material for sequencing was PBMCs. All receptors come from a female donor in good health and CMV-seronegative. Both conserved end residues are part of each CDR3. The D gene is left open where the match is weak. Clone sizes are given selectively: once, few, many, or a class where the clone is expanded.

v_gene	abundance	j_gene	d_gene	CDR3aa	CDR3nt
TRBV7-3	NA	TRBJ1-2	NA	CASSLTGRNNYGYTF	TGTGCCAGCAGCTTAACGGGCAGGAATAACTATGGCTACACCTTC
TRBV6-5	NA	TRBJ2-3	TRBD2	CASSYPGGDTQYF	TGTGCCAGCAGTTACCCGGGGGGAGATACGCAGTATTTT
TRBV7-6	NA	TRBJ2-1	NA	CASSLLAYNEQFF	TGTGCCAGCAGCCTCTTAGCATACAATGAGCAGTTCTTC
TRBV4-1	NA	TRBJ2-3	TRBD2	CASSPVSGGGLRSTDTQYF	TGCGCCAGCAGCCCCGTTTCGGGGGGGGGCCTTCGGAGCACAGATACGCAGTATTTT
TRBV18	once	TRBJ2-7	NA	CASSPPAAGSNYEQYF	TGTGCCAGCTCACCACCAGCTGCCGGGAGCAACTACGAGCAGTACTTC
TRBV20-1	few	TRBJ2-1	NA	CSARLFEQFF	TGCAGTGCTAGACTTTTTGAGCAGTTCTTC
TRBV10-3	NA	TRBJ1-1	NA	CAISVSVDTNTEAFF	TGTGCCATCAGTGTGTCAGTAGACACCAACACTGAAGCTTTCTTT
TRBV7-9	NA	TRBJ1-1	TRBD1	CASSPRTGPNTEAFF	TGTGCCAGCAGCCCAAGGACAGGACCCAACACTGAAGCTTTCTTT
TRBV7-8	NA	TRBJ2-3	TRBD2	CASSLSSGRAPDTQYF	TGTGCCAGCAGCCTCTCTAGCGGGAGGGCCCCGGATACGCAGTATTTT
TRBV7-3	NA	TRBJ2-3	TRBD1	CASSYNRGTDTQYF	TGTGCCAGCAGCTATAACAGGGGAACAGATACGCAGTATTTT
TRBV2	few	TRBJ1-5	NA	CASSEVATSRQPQHF	TGTGCCAGCAGTGAAGTGGCGACGTCGAGGCAGCCCCAGCATTTT
TRBV9	once	TRBJ2-5	NA	CASSPGERETQYF	TGTGCCAGCAGCCCCGGGGAGAGGGAGACCCAGTACTTC
TRBV4-1	NA	TRBJ1-4	NA	CASMDSLNEKLFF	TGCGCCAGCATGGACAGCCTTAATGAAAAACTGTTTTTT
TRBV23-1	NA	TRBJ1-1	NA	CASSQSPGLTEAFF	TGCGCCAGCAGTCAATCTCCAGGGCTGACTGAAGCTTTCTTT
TRBV6-5	few	TRBJ1-1	TRBD1	CASSLTGGGTEAFF	TGTGCCAGCAGTTTGACAGGGGGGGGGACTGAAGCTTTCTTT
TRBV21-1	NA	TRBJ2-7	NA	CASSKGARTGGYEQYF	TGTGCCAGCAGCAAAGGGGCTAGGACAGGGGGGTACGAGCAGTACTTC
TRBV18	NA	TRBJ1-1	TRBD1	CASSEMTGPNTEAFF	TGTGCCAGCTCAGAAATGACAGGGCCTAACACTGAAGCTTTCTTT
TRBV7-9	NA	TRBJ1-1	TRBD1	CASGFGTDSFRAFF	TGTGCCAGCGGCTTCGGGACAGACTCCTTCCGAGCTTTCTTT
TRBV7-8	NA	TRBJ2-1	NA	CASSWRLYNEQFF	TGTGCCAGCAGCTGGAGACTTTACAATGAGCAGTTCTTC
TRBV7-8	NA	TRBJ2-7	NA	CASSLVYEQYF	TGTGCCAGCAGCTTAGTATACGAGCAGTACTTC
TRBV6-5	NA	TRBJ2-7	NA	CASSLGRGTYEQYF	TGTGCCAGCAGTCTCGGACGGGGAACGTACGAGCAGTACTTC
TRBV13	NA	TRBJ2-5	TRBD2	CASSPTSGEQGTKTQYF	TGTGCCAGCAGCCCGACTAGCGGGGAACAGGGGACTAAGACCCAGTACTTC
TRBV4-3	NA	TRBJ2-6	TRBD2	CASSQDLPGGGVSGANVLTF	TGCGCCAGCAGCCAAGATCTGCCCGGGGGGGGCGTCTCTGGGGCCAACGTCCTGACTTTC
TRBV5-3	few	TRBJ1-5	NA	CARSLGGRYSNQPQHF	TGTGCCAGAAGCCTGGGAGGGCGGTATAGCAATCAGCCCCAGCATTTT
TRBV30	NA	TRBJ1-6	NA	CAWREQLNSPLHF	TGTGCCTGGAGGGAACAGCTGAATTCACCCCTCCACTTT
TRBV11-3	NA	TRBJ2-1	TRBD2	CASSTRAGGDEQFF	TGTGCCAGCAGCACTCGCGCGGGGGGGGATGAGCAGTTCTTC
TRBV7-2	NA	TRBJ2-1	NA	CASSLDGTGVPYNEQFF	TGTGCCAGCAGCCTAGACGGGACGGGAGTCCCCTACAATGAGCAGTTCTTC
TRBV12-5	NA	TRBJ2-2	TRBD1	CASGSDRVNTGELFF	TGTGCTAGTGGCTCGGACAGGGTGAACACCGGGGAGCTGTTTTTT
TRBV2	NA	TRBJ1-5	NA	CASKKQGNSNQPQHF	TGTGCCAGCAAGAAACAGGGAAATAGCAATCAGCCCCAGCATTTT
TRBV27	NA	TRBJ1-2	NA	CASHGEYGYTF	TGTGCCAGCCACGGGGAATATGGCTACACCTTC
TRBV7-2	NA	TRBJ2-7	TRBD2	CASSIAGPLSYEQYF	TGTGCCAGCAGCATAGCGGGGCCACTCTCCTACGAGCAGTACTTC
TRBV5-4	NA	TRBJ2-1	TRBD2	CASSLAGGGYNEQFF	TGTGCCAGCAGCTTAGCGGGAGGAGGGTACAATGAGCAGTTCTTC
TRBV6-1	NA	TRBJ1-1	NA	CASQEGGAHTEAFF	TGTGCCAGCCAGGAGGGAGGGGCGCACACTGAAGCTTTCTTT
TRBV2	NA	TRBJ1-2	NA	CATSVQLNYGYTF	TGTGCCACCAGCGTACAGCTTAACTATGGCTACACCTTC
TRBV5-4	NA	TRBJ1-2	TRBD1	CASSYIEQGTQFRNTF	TGTGCCAGCAGCTATATTGAACAGGGGACGCAGTTTCGTAACACCTTC
TRBV7-8	NA	TRBJ2-7	NA	CASSLGLPDSYEQYF	TGTGCCAGCAGCTTAGGGCTTCCCGACTCCTACGAGCAGTACTTC
TRBV30	NA	TRBJ1-2	NA	CAWTTRVRSYTF	TGTGCCTGGACGACCAGGGTTCGGAGCTACACCTTC
TRBV4-1	few	TRBJ2-2	NA	CASSQVGSSPGELFF	TGCGCCAGCAGCCAAGTAGGGAGTAGCCCCGGGGAGCTGTTTTTT
TRBV18	NA	TRBJ1-1	TRBD1	CASSGSTGGTEAFF	TGTGCCAGCTCAGGCTCGACAGGGGGCACTGAAGCTTTCTTT
TRBV5-5	once	TRBJ1-2	NA	CASSPGGGYKGYTF	TGTGCCAGCAGCCCGGGGGGCGGGTACAAAGGCTACACCTTC
TRBV4-1	NA	TRBJ2-3	NA	CASSQDRTRSTDTQYF	TGCGCCAGCAGCCAAGATCGGACTCGTTCCACAGATACGCAGTATTTT
TRBV14	NA	TRBJ2-1	NA	CASSHSGASNEQFF	TGTGCCAGCAGCCACTCAGGGGCTAGCAATGAGCAGTTCTTC
TRBV6-5	NA	TRBJ2-7	TRBD1	CASSLPGQGASEQYF	TGTGCCAGCAGTCTCCCGGGACAGGGGGCGAGCGAGCAGTACTTC
TRBV5-4	once	TRBJ1-1	NA	CASSRTRQDLMNTEAFF	TGTGCCAGCAGCCGCACCCGACAGGACCTCATGAACACTGAAGCTTTCTTT
TRBV7-9	NA	TRBJ1-6	NA	CASSLGLAESSYNSPLHF	TGTGCCAGCAGCTTAGGGCTGGCGGAGAGCTCCTATAATTCACCCCTCCACTTT
TRBV4-2	NA	TRBJ2-7	NA	CASSQEAPPGAYEQYF	TGTGCCAGCAGCCAAGAAGCCCCCCCTGGGGCGTACGAGCAGTACTTC
TRBV29-1	NA	TRBJ1-5	NA	CSVQTGNNQPQHF	TGCAGCGTTCAAACAGGGAATAATCAGCCCCAGCATTTT
TRBV18	once	TRBJ1-4	TRBD1	CASSPATGTANEKLFF	TGTGCCAGCTCACCCGCAACCGGGACAGCCAATGAAAAACTGTTTTTT